One TCR beta chain is described in this entry. This CDR3 is 18 amino acids long. The germline CDR1 and CDR2 sequences are SGHNT and YYREEE (reference sequence). With 4 bases clipped from V and 0 bases from J, the junction kept 8 bases outside the gene matches. The source of the sample is a study of blood T cell repertoires in COVID-19. Study-level background: Acute and convalescent COVID-19 specimens originated in the United States, Italy and Spain. In each case, the material was cDNA or gDNA derived from T cells, B-cell-depleted T cells, or PBMCs.

Study processing details: Estimates of nucleated cell counts were drawn from the amplification of reference gene primers. The table came from immunoSEQ multiplex PCR; TCRdb's copy has only in-frame clones and leaves some out. The V and J calls and the clone size are those of that table, but D and trimming were determined from the DNA. The profile covers around 100,000 clones, with roughly 81% appearing a single time and 2.1% taken by the ten largest. The rearrangement joins TRBV5-4 to TRBJ2-3; 13 bases line up with TRBD2. Sequences were obtained from peripheral blood. This TCR derives from a human donor in a cohort sampled during active COVID-19. The CDR3 is CASSRRLAGGLSTDTQYF. CDR3 in DNA: TGTGCCAGCAGCAGACGACTAGCGGGGGGACTCAGCACAGATACGCAGTATTTT.